A selection of T cell receptor beta chains follows, all from one sample in a study of cytomegalovirus exposure and HLA in healthy donors. Profiled with immunoSEQ multiplex PCR; TCRdb holds only in-frame clones, not every one. The table shows around 65,000 clones, with around 80% occurring only once. The sequenced sample was PBMCs. These receptors originate from a girl aged 5-17 years in good health and CMV-seropositive. Each CDR3 is given with its conserved first and last residue. The D gene is left open where the match is weak. Clone size, where shown, is once, few, many, or a class for clones that have expanded.

V gene	J gene	D gene	clone size	CDR3 DNA	CDR3 protein
TRBV4-3	TRBJ2-7	NA	NA	TGCGCCAGCAGCCGTACCAGGGGCTCCTACGAGCAGTACTTC	CASSRTRGSYEQYF
TRBV6-5	TRBJ1-2	NA	once	TGTGCCAGCAGTAGAGCCGGGATCCGCAACTATGGCTACACCTTC	CASSRAGIRNYGYTF
TRBV27	TRBJ2-1	TRBD2	few	TGTGCCAGCAGCACCTCCGTAGCGGGGTACGAGCAGTTCTTC	CASSTSVAGYEQFF
TRBV5-1	TRBJ2-5	TRBD2	NA	TGCGCCAGCAGCGGGCGGGGGACGGGGGAGACCCAGTACTTC	CASSGRGTGETQYF
TRBV6-1	TRBJ1-3	NA	NA	TGTGCCAGCAGGATGACACAGGTCGTAAACACCATATATTTT	CASRMTQVVNTIYF
TRBV6-1	TRBJ2-7	NA	NA	TGTGCCAGCAGTGTTCTACAGGGTGGACCCTACGAGCAGTACTTC	CASSVLQGGPYEQYF
TRBV6-5	TRBJ1-2	TRBD1	once	TGTGCCAGCAGCCAAAACCGGGACAGGGGGCCCCGCTACACCTTC	CASSQNRDRGPRYTF
TRBV30	TRBJ2-7	TRBD2	NA	TGTGCCTGGAGGTGGACTAGCGGGGGGAGCTACGAGCAGTACTTC	CAWRWTSGGSYEQYF
TRBV30	TRBJ1-2	NA	NA	TGTGCCTGGATGGCCGCTGGCTACACCTTC	CAWMAAGYTF
TRBV11-2	TRBJ2-3	NA	NA	TGTGCCAGCAGGAAGACCGGGACTAGCACAGATACGCAGTATTTT	CASRKTGTSTDTQYF
TRBV10-3	TRBJ1-4	NA	NA	TGTGCCATCAGTGATGGCAGGGTTAATGAAAAACTGTTTTTT	CAISDGRVNEKLFF
TRBV5-4	TRBJ2-7	NA	NA	TGTGCCAGCAGACGCCCCGGCGGAGACGAGCAGTACTTC	CASRRPGGDEQYF
TRBV30	TRBJ2-5	NA	NA	TGTGCCTGGAGATACAGTCAAGAGACCCAGTACTTC	CAWRYSQETQYF
TRBV20-1	TRBJ1-2	NA	NA	TGCAGTGCTAGGGGGGGAGATGGCTACACCTTC	CSARGGDGYTF
TRBV29-1	TRBJ2-7	TRBD1	NA	TGCAGCGTTGGACCGGGACAGGGCTACGAGCAGTACTTC	CSVGPGQGYEQYF
TRBV27	TRBJ1-2	NA	NA	TGTGCCAGCAGTGGTCAGGGGACCTATGGCTACACCTTC	CASSGQGTYGYTF
TRBV5-1	TRBJ1-4	TRBD1	NA	TGCGCCAGCAGCTTGGTAGGACGGGACAGGGCTGAAAAACTGTTTTTT	CASSLVGRDRAEKLFF
TRBV29-1	TRBJ1-1	NA	NA	TGCAGCGTTGAAGTACAGGGAGAACTCGTTGAAGCTTTCTTT	CSVEVQGELVEAFF
TRBV19	TRBJ1-2	TRBD1	NA	TGTGCCAGTATGGGGACAGGGAATGACTATGGCTACACCTTC	CASMGTGNDYGYTF
TRBV28	TRBJ2-7	NA	NA	TGTGCCAGCAGTCGGGCCGGGTCGGGGTCCTACGAGCAGTACTTC	CASSRAGSGSYEQYF
TRBV4-2	TRBJ2-5	TRBD2	NA	TGTGCCAGCAGCCAAGACGGTCTTGGGGGAGGGGAGACCCAGTACTTC	CASSQDGLGGGETQYF
TRBV4-1	TRBJ2-7	TRBD2	NA	TGCGCCAGCAGCTCAGAATATAGCGGGGGCTACGAGCAGTACTTC	CASSSEYSGGYEQYF
TRBV5-1	TRBJ2-2	TRBD1	few	TGCGCCAGCAGCTTGACAGGGGGCACCGGGGAGCTGTTTTTT	CASSLTGGTGELFF
TRBV4-1	TRBJ2-4	TRBD1	NA	TGCGCCAGCAGCCAAGACCCGGACAGGGCGAAAAACATTCAGTACTTC	CASSQDPDRAKNIQYF
TRBV6-5	TRBJ1-5	NA	NA	TGTGCCAGCAGTCCCTACAGGGATAGCAATCAGCCCCAGCATTTT	CASSPYRDSNQPQHF
TRBV4-1	TRBJ2-5	NA	NA	TGCACCAGCAGCCAAGGAGAGGTCAGCCAAGAGACCCAGTACTTC	CTSSQGEVSQETQYF
TRBV29-1	TRBJ2-1	TRBD2	NA	TGCAGCGTCCTCGGACTAGCGGCGAGCTCCTACAATGAGCAGTTCTTC	CSVLGLAASSYNEQFF
TRBV27	TRBJ1-2	NA	few	TGTGCCAGCAGTTCCTTAAACCTAGACTATGGCTACACCTTC	CASSSLNLDYGYTF
TRBV11-2	TRBJ1-5	TRBD1	NA	TGTGCCAGCAGCTCCGCCAGGGGGCCTCTCAATCAGCCCCAGCATTTT	CASSSARGPLNQPQHF
TRBV30	TRBJ2-5	NA	NA	TGTGCCTGGATGGGGGCGGGCCGTACCCAGTACTTC	CAWMGAGRTQYF
TRBV30	TRBJ1-5	NA	NA	TGTGCCTGGAGTGTACAGGGTCGGCAGCCCCAGCATTTT	CAWSVQGRQPQHF
TRBV9	TRBJ1-1	NA	NA	TGTGCCAGCAGCGTCTCCGTGACATTGAACACTGAAGCTTTCTTT	CASSVSVTLNTEAFF
TRBV7-9	TRBJ1-6	NA	NA	TGTGCCAGCAGCTTAGACGACAGAAGCTCACCCCTCCACTTT	CASSLDDRSSPLHF
TRBV28	TRBJ1-1	NA	once	TGTGCCAGCAGTTTGTTTGAGGGCGTCACTGAAGCTTTCTTT	CASSLFEGVTEAFF
TRBV5-4	TRBJ1-2	NA	NA	TGTGCCAGCAGCCTGACACAGGGTTATGGCTACACCTTC	CASSLTQGYGYTF